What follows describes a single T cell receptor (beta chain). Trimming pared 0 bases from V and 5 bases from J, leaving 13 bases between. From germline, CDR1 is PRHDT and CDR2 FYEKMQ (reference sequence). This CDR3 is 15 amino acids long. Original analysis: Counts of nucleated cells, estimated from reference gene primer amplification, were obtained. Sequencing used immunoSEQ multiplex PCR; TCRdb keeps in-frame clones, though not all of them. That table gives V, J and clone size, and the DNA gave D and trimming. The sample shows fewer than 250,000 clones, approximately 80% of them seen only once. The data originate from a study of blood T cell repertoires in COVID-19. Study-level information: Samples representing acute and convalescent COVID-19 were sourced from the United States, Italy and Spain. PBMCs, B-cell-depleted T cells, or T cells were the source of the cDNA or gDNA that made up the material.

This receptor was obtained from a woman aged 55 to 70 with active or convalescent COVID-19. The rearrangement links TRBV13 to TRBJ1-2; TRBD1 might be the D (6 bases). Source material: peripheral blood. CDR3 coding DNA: TGTGCCAGCAGCTTAGGCTTGGGGGCCCTATATGGCTACACCTTC. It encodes CASSLGLGALYGYTF.